This is a list of T cell receptor beta chains from one sample in a study of T cells in Graves' hyperthyroidism and ophthalmopathy. Each CDR3 protein gets one entry after TCRdb re-called the multiplex PCR reads with MiXCR. The data contain fewer than 450,000 distinct CDR3 sequences, 15% to 20% of them singletons. Material: blood. The receptors come from a man younger than 35 with Graves' ophthalmopathy. CDR3s include the opening cysteine and the closing phenylalanine or tryptophan. A D gene is named only where the DNA matches it firmly. The size entry is marked missing in some rows and otherwise reads once, few, many or a size class.

J gene	CDR3 length	clone size	V gene	D gene	CDR3 protein	CDR3 DNA
TRBJ2-7	14	many	TRBV3-1	-	CASSQPGHTVEQYF	TGTGCCAGCAGCCAACCGGGACATACTGTTGAGCAGTACTTC
TRBJ2-5	13	-	TRBV7-6	TRBD2	CASSGGEGETQYF	TGTGCCAGCAGCGGAGGGGAGGGGGAGACCCAGTACTTC
TRBJ1-1	14	many	TRBV5-6	-	CASSFLAEATEAFF	TGTGCCAGCAGCTTCTTGGCAGAGGCGACTGAAGCTTTCTTT
TRBJ2-5	15	many	TRBV6-1	TRBD1	CASSLTYRGTETQYF	TGTGCCAGCAGTTTAACCTACAGGGGAACGGAGACCCAGTACTTC
TRBJ1-4	14	-	TRBV12-3/TRBV12-4	-	CASSLGDPREKLFF	TGTGCCAGCAGTTTAGGGGACCCCCGGGAAAAACTGTTTTTT
TRBJ2-7	14	-	TRBV9	-	CASSKMGDFYEQYF	TGTGCCAGCAGCAAAATGGGGGACTTCTACGAGCAGTACTTC
TRBJ1-1	17	few	TRBV3-1	-	CASSQGGTRTLGTEAFF	TGTGCCAGCAGCCAAGGAGGAACAAGGACCCTGGGGACTGAAGCTTTCTTT
TRBJ2-7	12	once	TRBV14	-	CAGSQIYREQYF	TGTGCCGGCAGCCAGATTTACCGCGAGCAGTACTTC
TRBJ1-2	15	few	TRBV29-1	-	CSVVGWDALTGGYTF	TGCAGCGTTGTGGGGTGGGACGCACTAACTGGTGGCTACACCTTC
TRBJ1-5	13	many	TRBV6-4	-	CASAGDSNQPQHF	TGTGCCAGCGCAGGGGATAGCAATCAGCCCCAGCATTTT
TRBJ1-5	15	many	TRBV6-1	TRBD1	CASSGQGKSNQPQHF	TGTGCCAGCAGTGGACAGGGGAAAAGCAATCAGCCCCAGCATTTT
TRBJ2-3	15	few	TRBV5-5	-	CASSLSGLLTDTQYF	TGTGCCAGCAGCTTGTCTGGACTCCTAACAGATACGCAGTATTTT
TRBJ1-5	13	many	TRBV5-1	-	CASSLGQDQPQHF	TGCGCCAGCAGCTTGGGACAGGATCAGCCCCAGCATTTT
TRBJ2-7	12	many	TRBV28	-	CASRGISYEQYF	TGTGCCAGCAGGGGGATCTCCTACGAGCAGTACTTC
TRBJ2-7	16	few	TRBV27	-	CASSRGPGATYYEQYF	TGTGCCAGCAGTCGAGGTCCGGGGGCGACATACTACGAGCAGTACTTC
TRBJ1-5	13	-	TRBV19	TRBD1	CASGTGGDQPQHF	TGTGCCAGTGGAACAGGGGGAGATCAGCCCCAGCATTTT
TRBJ2-1	17	-	TRBV7-9	TRBD2	CASSRDSSGGRSNEQFF	TGTGCCAGCAGTCGGGACTCTAGCGGGGGGCGTAGCAATGAGCAGTTCTTC
TRBJ2-3	15	many	TRBV5-1	-	CASSLATSPTDTQYF	TGCGCCAGCAGCTTGGCGACTAGTCCCACAGATACGCAGTATTTT
TRBJ2-7	13	many	TRBV10-3	-	CAISEGVTYEQYF	TGTGCCATCAGTGAAGGGGTAACCTACGAGCAGTACTTC
TRBJ2-1	14	-	TRBV19	TRBD2	CASSIDSGDNEQFF	TGTGCCAGTAGTATAGATAGCGGGGACAATGAGCAGTTCTTC
TRBJ2-3	15	many	TRBV3-1	TRBD2	CASSLLAGSSDTQYF	TGTGCCAGCAGCCTACTAGCGGGGAGTTCAGATACGCAGTATTTT
TRBJ2-7	13	many	TRBV6-1	TRBD1	CASNGQDSYEQYF	TGTGCCAGCAATGGACAGGATTCCTACGAGCAGTACTTC
TRBJ2-4	14	-	TRBV5-5	-	CASSLVSGKNIQYF	TGTGCCAGCAGCTTGGTGTCGGGAAAAAACATTCAGTACTTC
TRBJ1-6	14	-	TRBV5-1	-	CASSRDPANSPLHF	TGTGCCAGCAGCAGGGACCCAGCGAATTCACCCCTCCACTTT
TRBJ1-4	15	many	TRBV5-1	-	CASSFGTAENEKLFF	TGCGCCAGCAGCTTCGGGACGGCTGAAAATGAAAAACTGTTTTTT
TRBJ2-2	14	-	TRBV10-3	TRBD2	CASGEGENTGELFF	TGTGCCAGTGGGGAGGGCGAGAACACCGGGGAGCTGTTTTTT
TRBJ1-2	15	many	TRBV7-2	-	CASSVGSETFYGYTF	TGTGCCAGCAGCGTGGGGAGCGAGACCTTCTATGGCTACACCTTC
TRBJ2-3	13	many	TRBV20-1	-	CSLLGGYTDTQYF	TGCAGCCTTCTGGGGGGATACACAGATACGCAGTATTTT
TRBJ2-1	14	-	TRBV7-9	-	CASSLEGLANEQFF	TGTGCCAGCAGCTTAGAGGGTTTAGCCAATGAGCAGTTCTTC
TRBJ2-7	15	few	TRBV19	TRBD1	CASSNPTGATYEQYF	TGTGCCAGTAGTAACCCGACAGGGGCCACCTACGAGCAGTACTTC
TRBJ2-3	13	-	TRBV20-1	TRBD2	CSATLAEYGTQYF	TGCAGTGCGACCCTAGCGGAGTACGGGACGCAGTATTTT
TRBJ2-5	14	many	TRBV27	-	CASSRAGFVETQYF	TGTGCCAGCAGTAGGGCCGGATTTGTTGAGACCCAGTACTTC
TRBJ1-2	13	-	TRBV7-9	-	CASSSGNLYGYTF	TGTGCCAGCAGCTCAGGGAACCTCTATGGCTACACCTTC
TRBJ2-3	16	-	TRBV20-1	TRBD2	CSARASLAGGTDTQYF	TGCAGTGCTAGAGCGAGTCTAGCGGGGGGCACAGATACGCAGTATTTT
TRBJ2-1	16	many	TRBV6-2/TRBV6-3	TRBD2	CASTGSLAGIYNEQFF	TGTGCCAGCACCGGATCGCTAGCGGGGATCTACAATGAGCAGTTCTTC
TRBJ2-3	15	many	TRBV11-3	-	CASSLEAGRLDTQYF	TGTGCCAGCAGCTTAGAGGCGGGCCGTTTGGATACGCAGTATTTT